These 19 T cell receptor beta chains share one sample of origin, sequenced in a study of CD8+ T cells in alopecia areata. Separation of pooled cutaneous lymph node cells was by sorting with CD4, CD8alpha, NKG2D, NKG2ACE and other markers. Following extraction, RNA underwent reverse transcription to cDNA, which served as the sequencing template. Repertoires were generated with immunoSEQ multiplex PCR, while TCRdb's copy carries only in-frame clones and drops some. The sample yields 200,000 to 300,000 clones, without any singletons. Sequences were obtained from CD4+ T cells sorted from a lymph node. Every receptor here comes from a C3H/HeJ mouse with alopecia areata. The mouse line has the MHC haplotype H2-k.

This clone has only a few counts. Gene labels here are mouse ones. The read falls 4 residues short of the CDR3 end, and the missing part is taken from the germline J gene. This chain joins TRBV5 and TRBJ2-7; weak D call: TRBD2 (7 bases). Germline assignment: CDR1 LGHNA and CDR2 YNLKQL (reference sequence). The CDR3 runs 14 residues. The CDR3 bases that were read are TGTGCCAGCAGCCAAGACGAGGGGGGGTAT. This sequence encodes CASSQDEGGY. The full-length CDR3 reads as CASSQDEGGYEQYF.

The sample holds a few counts of this clone. Germline and genes here are mouse. The sequenced fragment ends 3 residues before the CDR3 boundary, so the rest is inferred from the germline J gene. The chain is built from TRBV1 and TRBJ1-6; 7 bases are a match to TRBD1. TRBJ1-6 is sorted into the ORF group, with uncertain function. In germline, CDR1 is NSQYPW, CDR2 LRSPGD (reference sequence). This CDR3 is built from 16 residues. With V trimmed by 1 base and J by 6 bases, 6 bases remained unmatched. The covered CDR3 bases are TGCACCTGCAGTGCAGTGCAGGGGGTAGGTAATTCGCCC. This codes for CTCSAVQGVGNSP. The full-length CDR3 reads as CTCSAVQGVGNSPLYF.

This clone has just a few counts. Here the gene names and germline are mouse. The missing CDR3 end, 4 residues past where the read stops, is filled in from the germline J gene. The chain uses TRBV14 and TRBJ2-1; no clear D. With 4 bases removed from V and 2 bases from J, the gap between germline ends came to 7 bases. This CDR3 is 13 amino acids long. In germline, CDR1 is SGHDT, CDR2 FRDEAV. The chain's CDR3 is CASSQADYAEQFF. The sequenced CDR3 bases are TGTGCCAGCAGTCAAGCAGACTATGCT.

This clone was observed a few times. Germline and genes: mouse. The missing CDR3 end, 4 residues past where the read stops, is filled in from the germline J gene. The chain carries TRBV17 and TRBJ2-3; D possibly corresponds to TRBD1 (6 bases). This CDR3 is built from 15 residues. Germline V lookup: CDR1 MNHDT, CDR2 YYDKIL. Trimming stripped 2 bases from V and 0 bases from J, with 9 bases between. The DNA read from the CDR3 is TGTGCTAGCAGTAGAAGGACAGATAGTGCAGAA. This gives the protein CASSRRTDSAE. The whole CDR3 region reads CASSRRTDSAETLYF.

In this sample, this clone turned up a few times. Gene names refer to mouse genes. The CDR3 goes on 4 residues after the read ends, and that part is filled in from the germline J gene. This chain uses TRBV19 with TRBJ2-5; D perhaps matches TRBD2 (6 bases). Germline values: CDR1 FNHDT, CDR2 SITEND (reference sequence). The CDR3 extends over 13 amino acids. This CDR3 reads CASSIWGKDTQYF. The DNA read from the CDR3 is TGTGCCAGCAGTATTTGGGGGAAAGAC. The variable domain in full, completed from reference TRBV19 and TRBJ2-5, reads GGIITQTPKFLIGQEGQKLTLKCQQNFNHDTMYWYRQDSGKGLRLIYYSITENDLQKGDLSEGYDASREKKSSFSLTVTSAQKNEMAVFLCASSIWGKDTQYFGPGTRLLVL.

As regards this clone: Mouse gene names apply. Sequencing ends 4 residues short of the CDR3 end; the germline J gene provides the rest. V gene TRBV1 combines with J gene TRBJ1-2, with 8 bases that match TRBD1. From germline, CDR1 is NSQYPW and CDR2 LRSPGD (reference sequence). The CDR3 contains 14 residues. V shed 0 bases and J 4 bases; nucleotides not matched to a gene: 1. The sequenced part of the CDR3 DNA is TGCACCTGCAGTGCAGAAACAGGGGGCTCC. It translates to CTCSAETGGS. The whole CDR3 sequence reads CTCSAETGGSDYTF. Based on the CDR3 plus reference TRBV1 and TRBJ1-2, the full variable domain is VTLLEQNPRWRLVPRGQAVNLRCILKNSQYPWMSWYQQDLQKQLQWLFTLRSPGDKEVKSLPGADYLATRVTDTELRLQVANMSQGRTLYCTCSAETGGSDYTFGSGTRLLVI.

This clone was seen a few times. The gene names here belong to mouse. The read halts 4 residues ahead of the CDR3 end, with the missing end drawn from the germline J gene. The chain couples TRBV31 to TRBJ2-1; TRBD2 matches at 8 bases. Trimming took 1 base from V and 3 from J; bases not matched to a gene: 2. The V gene's germline CDR1 is GKSSPN and CDR2 SITVG. The CDR3 covers 14 residues. The CDR3 spells CAWSHLGGYAEQFF. The DNA read from the CDR3 is TGTGCCTGGAGTCATCTGGGGGGCTATGCT.

Remarks on this clone: Gene names and germline refer to mouse. The CDR3 end lies 4 residues beyond the end of the read and is filled in from the germline J gene. Other DNA sequences in the sample encode the same CDR3. The chain carries TRBV13-2 and TRBJ2-5; 10 nucleotides agree with TRBD2. CDR3 length equals 15 residues. V lost 1 base, J lost 3 bases, and 2 bases stayed unmatched. Germline CDR1 and CDR2: NNHNN and SYGAGS (reference sequence). The CDR3 loop reads CASGDPGLGQDTQYF. CDR3 DNA, as far as it was read: TGTGCCAGCGGTGATCCGGGACTGGGGCAAGAC.

Details on this clone: Genes and germline come from the mouse. Coverage ceases 4 residues before the CDR3 finishes, and the germline J gene fills in the end. The chain recombines TRBV3 with TRBJ2-2; 10 nucleotides match TRBD1. V dropped 3 bases and J dropped 5; count of bases not matched to a gene: 0. The germline V gene encodes CDR1 SNHLY and CDR2 FYNGKV (reference sequence). This CDR3 has 14 residues. The CDR3 DNA, read in part, is TGTGCCAGCAGCTTGGGACAGGGGACCGGG. It codes for CASSLGQGTG. The whole CDR3 reads CASSLGQGTGQLYF.

In regard to this clone: Possible read error: a much larger clone is one base away. All gene names here are mouse names. Sequencing ends 4 residues short of the CDR3 end; the germline J gene provides the rest. The chain couples TRBV13-2 to TRBJ2-1, with TRBD2 matching over 10 bases. The V gene end was trimmed by 3 bases and the J gene end by 1 base; junction bases not matched to a gene: 1. The CDR3 is 15 residues long. Per germline, CDR1 NNHNN and CDR2 SYGAGS (reference sequence). This chain's CDR3 is CASGGGLGNYAEQFF. The DNA read from the CDR3 is TGTGCCAGCGGTGGGGGACTGGGGAACTATGCT.

This clone was observed a handful of times. Genes and germline come from the mouse. The read ends 3 residues before the CDR3 terminus; that terminus is restored from the germline J gene. The chain is built from TRBV19 and TRBJ1-6, with D possibly being TRBD1 (5 bases). TRBJ1-6 is recorded as an ORF, its role being uncertain. V was trimmed by 3 bases and J by 0 bases, leaving 10 bases between them. This CDR3 spans 16 amino acids. Germline loops: CDR1 FNHDT, CDR2 SITEND (reference sequence). Here the CDR3 reads CASSREGNSYNSPLYF. The CDR3 DNA, read in part, is TGTGCCAGCAGTAGAGAGGGGAATTCCTATAATTCGCCC.

This clone was seen more than once but under ten times. Mouse gene names apply. From the germline J gene comes the end of the CDR3, since the read stops 4 residues before it. The chain carries TRBV13-1 and TRBJ1-2; weak D call: TRBD1 (6 bases). The CDR3 is made up of 14 amino acids. Germline-derived CDR1 and CDR2 are NSHNY and SYGAGN. V was trimmed by 6 bases and J by 0 bases, leaving 12 bases between them. This chain's CDR3 is CASTRDNTNSDYTF. The CDR3 DNA, read in part, is TGTGCCAGCACCCGGGACAATACAAACTCC.

In this sample, this clone turned up a few times. The gene names here belong to mouse. The read halts 4 residues ahead of the CDR3 end, with the missing end drawn from the germline J gene. Additional DNA sequences in this sample encode the identical CDR3. This chain uses TRBV19 with TRBJ2-3, with D possibly being TRBD1 or TRBD2 (6 bases each). V lost 0 bases and J 0 bases, leaving 8 bases between the germline ends. The CDR3 sequence is 15 residues long. The germline gives CDR1 FNHDT, CDR2 SITEND (reference sequence). The DNA read from the CDR3 is TGTGCCAGCAGTATAGGGGGGCCTAGTGCAGAA. It is translated as CASSIGGPSAE. The entire CDR3 is CASSIGGPSAETLYF.

This clone was found a few times. Genes here carry mouse names. Sequencing ends 4 residues short of the CDR3 end; the germline J gene provides the rest. This rearrangement joins TRBV5 to TRBJ2-1; 11 positions match TRBD2. In germline, CDR1 is LGHNA, CDR2 YNLKQL (reference sequence). CDR3 length: 15 residues. This CDR3 reads CASSPLRDWGPEQFF. CDR3 DNA (partial): TGTGCCAGCAGTCCTCTCCGGGACTGGGGGCCT.

This clone was recorded a few times. The genes and germline here are from mouse. The read comes to an end 4 residues before the CDR3 does, leaving the germline J gene to fill in the end. The chain carries TRBV1 and TRBJ1-2, with 7 bases lining up with TRBD1. V was pared by 5 bases and J by 1 base, with 1 base of the junction left unmatched. The CDR3 consists of 13 residues. The V gene's germline CDR1 is NSQYPW and CDR2 LRSPGD (reference sequence). The covered CDR3 bases are TGCACCTGCAGTCGGGACAGAAACTCC. It translates to CTCSRDRNS. The entire CDR3 is CTCSRDRNSDYTF.

In regard to this clone: Genes here carry mouse names. CDR3 bases read: TGTGCCAGCGGTGGCTGGGGGAAC. Translated, it gives CASGGWGN. The whole CDR3 protein reads CASGGWGNTLYF. V usage is TRBV13-2 and J usage is TRBJ2-4, with 7 bases that match TRBD2. From the germline J gene comes the end of the CDR3, since the read stops 4 residues before it. The CDR3 runs 12 residues. The germline V gene encodes CDR1 NNHNN and CDR2 SYGAGS (reference sequence).

Comments on this clone: Here the gene names and germline are mouse. The sequenced CDR3 bases are TGTGCCAGCAGTGATAGGCAGGGGGGTGCAAACTCC. Translating gives CASSDRQGGANS. The full CDR3 reads CASSDRQGGANSDYTF. This chain connects TRBV13-1 to TRBJ1-2; 7 bases map to TRBD1. Read coverage stops 4 residues before the CDR3 terminus; the germline J gene supplies the remainder. With V trimmed by 1 base and J by 0 bases, 6 bases remained unmatched. Germline V gene lookup returns CDR1 NSHNY and CDR2 SYGAGN. This CDR3 region has 16 residues.

Note on this clone: Here the gene names and germline are mouse. The CDR3 goes on 4 residues after the read ends, and that part is filled in from the germline J gene. The chain employs TRBV17 and TRBJ2-1, with TRBD1 identical over 11 bases. The CDR3 has 15 amino acids. Germline CDR1 reads MNHDT; CDR2 reads YYDKIL. The covered CDR3 bases are TGTGCTAGCAGTATGGACAGGGGGCGCGGAGCT. Protein: CASSMDRGRGA. The whole CDR3 reads CASSMDRGRGAEQFF.

Of note for this clone: These gene names are mouse names. Read data end 4 residues before the CDR3 end; the end is taken from the germline J gene. Other DNA sequences within the sample encode an identical CDR3. The chain recombines TRBV13-2 with TRBJ2-1; 11 positions agree with TRBD2. Germline-derived CDR1 and CDR2 are NNHNN and SYGAGS (reference sequence). The CDR3 sequence is 15 residues long. V trimming: 5 bases; J trimming: 0 bases; junction bases outside the gene matches: 1. Incomplete CDR3 DNA: TGTGCCAGCGGGGGACTGGGGGTTAACTATGCT. The encoded protein is CASGGLGVNYA. In full, the CDR3 reads CASGGLGVNYAEQFF.